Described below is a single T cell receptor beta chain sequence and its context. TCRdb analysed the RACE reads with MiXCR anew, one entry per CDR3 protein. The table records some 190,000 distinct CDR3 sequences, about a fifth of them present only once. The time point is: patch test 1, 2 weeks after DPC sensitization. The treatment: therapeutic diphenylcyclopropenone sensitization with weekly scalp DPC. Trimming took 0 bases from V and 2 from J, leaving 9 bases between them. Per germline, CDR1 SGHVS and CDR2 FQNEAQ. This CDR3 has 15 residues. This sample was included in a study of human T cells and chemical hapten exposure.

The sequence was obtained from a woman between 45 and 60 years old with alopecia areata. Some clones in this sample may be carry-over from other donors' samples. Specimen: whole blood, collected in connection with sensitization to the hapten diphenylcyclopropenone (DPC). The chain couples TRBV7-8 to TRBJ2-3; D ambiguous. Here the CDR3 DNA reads TGTGCCAGCAGCTTAGCGCGTGTCTTCACAGATACGCAGTATTTT. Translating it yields CASSLARVFTDTQYF.